What follows are 17 T cell receptor beta chains derived from one specimen sequenced in a study of blood T cell repertoires in COVID-19. Clones were sequenced by immunoSEQ multiplex PCR, and TCRdb holds only the in-frame ones, with some missing. The data contain over 200,000 clones, approximately 86% of them singletons. Sequencing was performed on peripheral blood. All receptors derive from a human donor in a cohort sampled during active COVID-19.

The rearrangement joins TRBV14 to TRBJ1-4; 9 positions agree with TRBD1. Germline loops: CDR1 SGHDN, CDR2 FVKESK. Trimming at V came to 4 bases and at J to 8 bases, leaving 8 bases not matched to a gene. The CDR3 runs to 15 residues. Here the CDR3 DNA reads TGTGCCAGCAGCCCTAGGACAGGGGTTAAGGAAAAACTGTTTTTT. Amino acid sequence: CASSPRTGVKEKLFF.

The chain carries TRBV2 and TRBJ2-2, with a tentative D call TRBD2 (6 bases). CDR1 and CDR2 (germline): SNHLY, FYNNEI. The CDR3 loop spans 15 amino acids. The V end lost 4 bases, the J end lost 7 bases, and 16 bases lay between the germline ends. The CDR3 nucleotides read TGTGCCAGCAGTGTCGACGGGGGACGTGGCGGGGAGCTGTTTTTT. Its protein is CASSVDGGRGGELFF.

This chain links TRBV2 with TRBJ1-6; D uncertain. The ends were cut back, 5 bases at V and 1 base at J, with 15 bases in the middle. Germline V CDR1 and CDR2: SNHLY, FYNNEI. The length of the CDR3 is 17 residues. The CDR3 is CASSPRRARSYNSPLHF. As DNA, the CDR3 is TGTGCCAGCAGTCCCAGGAGGGCGAGGTCCTATAATTCACCCCTCCACTTT.

This chain links TRBV30 with TRBJ1-2; weak D call: TRBD1 (6 bases). CDR3 length: 12 amino acids. Germline CDR1 GTSNPN, CDR2 SVGIG (reference sequence). The V and J ends lost 2 bases and 9 bases respectively, with 13 bases between them. This CDR3 is CAWSNKQGSYTF. CDR3 nucleotide sequence: TGTGCCTGGAGTAATAAGCAGGGGAGCTACACCTTC.

This sequence joins TRBV5-4 and TRBJ1-1, with D possibly matching TRBD1 (6 bases). Germline V lookup: CDR1 SGHNT, CDR2 YYREEE (reference sequence). The CDR3 consists of 14 residues. With 4 bases removed from V and 6 bases from J, the gap between germline ends came to 16 bases. In DNA, the CDR3 is TGTGCCAGCAGCCACACTATAAAGGGGGCTGAAGCTTTCTTT. Translating gives CASSHTIKGAEAFF.

The chain links TRBV6-5 to TRBJ1-2, with 7 bases lining up with TRBD1. CDR3 length equals 13 residues. CDR1 MNHEY and CDR2 SVGAGI come from the germline V gene. V trimming: 4 bases; J trimming: 4 bases; junction bases outside the gene matches: 3. As DNA, the CDR3 is TGTGCCAGCAGTTTAGGGGGCATCTATGGCTACACCTTC. Translated: CASSLGGIYGYTF.

The chain employs TRBV5-1 and TRBJ1-3; D call uncertain. Per the germline V gene, CDR1 is SGHRS and CDR2 is YFSETQ. Trimming removed 1 base at V and 0 bases at J, with 8 bases between. This CDR3 is built from 15 residues. The CDR3 DNA reads TGCGCCAGCAGCTTGACAGCAATCTCTGGAAACACCATATATTTT. It is translated as CASSLTAISGNTIYF.

This chain connects TRBV27 to TRBJ1-2; a weak D match, TRBD1 (6 bases). The CDR3 loop spans 16 amino acids. CDR1 is MNHEY, CDR2 SMNVEV, per germline (reference sequence). V was cut by 5 bases and J by 1 base, with 17 bases left in between. CDR3 bases: TGTGCCAGCAGTATCTCTCCATACAGGGTTAACTATGGCTACACCTTC. Amino acids: CASSISPYRVNYGYTF.

This chain links TRBV19 with TRBJ1-2; no clear D gene. The V and J ends lost 5 bases and 4 bases respectively, with 5 bases between them. CDR1 is LNHDA, CDR2 SQIVND, per germline (reference sequence). CDR3 size: 11 residues. The CDR3 DNA sequence: TGTGCCAGTAGTCCCTCCTATGGCTACACCTTC. Amino acids: CASSPSYGYTF.

The chain joins TRBV7-9 to TRBJ1-4; 10 bases match TRBD1. This CDR3 contains 15 residues. J lost 5 bases, V lost 4 bases, and 4 bases had no gene match. The germline gives CDR1 SEHNR, CDR2 FQNEAQ (reference sequence). The CDR3 reads CASSSMGQGNEKLFF. CDR3 DNA: TGTGCCAGCAGCTCAATGGGACAGGGGAATGAAAAACTGTTTTTT.

This chain uses TRBV6-6 with TRBJ2-3; TRBD2 aligns across 9 bases. Germline V lookup: CDR1 MNHNY, CDR2 SVGAGI (reference sequence). The CDR3 totals 16 residues. Trimming at V came to 2 bases and at J to 3 bases, leaving 6 bases not matched to a gene. The CDR3 nucleotides read TGTGCCAGCAGTTACCGGCGGGGGGGGGCAACAGATACGCAGTATTTT. Its protein is CASSYRRGGATDTQYF.

The V call is TRBV28, the J call TRBJ2-1, with 9 bases matching TRBD2. The germline gives CDR1 MDHEN, CDR2 SYDVKM. The J segment lost 7 bases and the V segment lost 8 bases, leaving 12 bases of the junction unmatched. The CDR3 has 15 residues. The CDR3 bases are TGTGCCAGCTGGGCGCGCGGGAGGGCCGTGAATGAGCAGTTCTTC. Amino acids: CASWARGRAVNEQFF.

The DNA for the CDR3 is TGTGCCAGCAGAGCGAAGGGGGTTTACGAGCAGTACTTC. Residues: CASRAKGVYEQYF. V is TRBV3-1 (or the pseudogene TRBV3-2) and J is TRBJ2-7; the D gene is possibly TRBD1 (6 bases). From germline, CDR1 is LGHDT and CDR2 YNNKEL (reference sequence). Between the trimmed V and J ends, which lost 6 bases and 4 bases, there was a span of 13 bases. The CDR3 consists of 13 residues.

The chain couples TRBV6-2 or TRBV6-3 to TRBJ2-7; TRBD1 aligns across 9 bases. The CDR3 has 15 residues. Germline CDR1 and CDR2: MNHEY and SVGEGT. J was trimmed by 4 bases and V by 4 bases; bases with no gene match: 8. CDR3 amino acids: CASSSPGTGSYEQYF. In DNA form, the CDR3 reads TGTGCCAGCAGTTCGCCCGGGACAGGGTCGTACGAGCAGTACTTC.

This clone occurred a few times. V gene TRBV2 combines with J gene TRBJ1-1, with D maybe TRBD1 (5 bases). The CDR3 contains 13 residues. Germline CDR1 is SNHLY and CDR2 is FYNNEI. With 3 bases removed from V and 3 bases from J, the gap between germline ends came to 8 bases. The CDR3 loop reads CASSEGQYTEAFF. CDR3 nucleotides: TGTGCCAGCAGTGAGGGGCAGTACACTGAAGCTTTCTTT.

The genes are TRBV6-6 and TRBJ1-1, with D perhaps matching TRBD1 (6 bases). Trimming removed 0 bases at V and 5 bases at J, with 13 bases between. The CDR3 length is 15 residues. CDR1 MNHNY and CDR2 SVGAGI come from the germline V gene (reference sequence). Here the CDR3 reads CASSYSQGSETEAFF. CDR3 DNA: TGTGCCAGCAGTTACTCGCAGGGGTCTGAGACTGAAGCTTTCTTT.

This sequence joins TRBV7-9 and TRBJ2-7, with D perhaps TRBD1 (5 bases). V lost 0 bases and J lost 6, with 9 bases in between. The germline V gene encodes CDR1 SEHNR and CDR2 FQNEAQ (reference sequence). The CDR3 is 13 amino acids. The CDR3 spells CASSLATVAEQYF. In nucleotides, the CDR3 is TGTGCCAGCAGCTTAGCGACAGTTGCCGAGCAGTACTTC.